The 8 T cell receptor beta chains given below trace back to one sample, sequenced in a study of T cell responses to AZD1222 COVID-19 vaccine. TCRdb keeps only in-frame clones here, not all; method: immunoSEQ multiplex PCR. The table shows 150,000 to 200,000 clones, with 90% occurring only once. Sequenced here: peripheral blood, sampled on day 0 of AZD1222 vaccination. The receptors were sampled from an adult in good health.

V gene TRBV6-6 combines with J gene TRBJ2-5, with D unclear. The CDR3 covers 12 residues. The V gene's germline CDR1 is MNHNY and CDR2 SVGAGI (reference sequence). V lost 5 bases and J 1 base, leaving 5 bases between the germline ends. The DNA for the CDR3 is TGTGCCAGCAGTCTGGTCCAAGAGACCCAGTACTTC. It is translated as CASSLVQETQYF.

V is TRBV19 and J is TRBJ2-5; 7 bases fit TRBD1. Trimming at V came to 6 bases and at J to 5 bases, leaving 9 bases not matched to a gene. The CDR3 is 14 residues long. Germline assignment: CDR1 LNHDA and CDR2 SQIVND (reference sequence). CDR3 sequence (DNA): TGTGCCAGTAGCCCTAGGGGGCGACGGGAGACCCAGTACTTC. It specifies CASSPRGRRETQYF.

This sequence joins TRBV7-3 and TRBJ2-1; 10 bases align to TRBD2. The CDR3 extends over 17 amino acids. Trimming took 3 bases from V and 9 from J; bases not matched to a gene: 14. Germline V gene data show CDR1 as SGHTA and CDR2 as FQGTGA. Here the CDR3 DNA reads TGTGCCAGCAGCTTTGGTCCAGCGGGGGGGCGATATGGTGAGCAGTTCTTC. This gives the protein CASSFGPAGGRYGEQFF.

This clone occurred a few times. The chain recombines TRBV15 with TRBJ2-1; 9 positions match TRBD1. CDR3 length equals 14 residues. The germline gives CDR1 LNHNV, CDR2 YYDKDF (reference sequence). V gave up 4 bases and J gave up 9 bases; unmatched junction bases: 7. The CDR3 loop is CATSNRTGVAEQFF. The CDR3 nucleotides are TGTGCCACCAGCAACCGGACAGGGGTGGCTGAGCAGTTCTTC.

There are a few counts of this clone. This chain links TRBV5-4 with TRBJ1-2; D not resolved. V lost 3 bases, J lost 4 bases, and 10 bases lay in between. This CDR3 is 13 amino acids long. The germline V gene encodes CDR1 SGHNT and CDR2 YYREEE (reference sequence). CDR3: CASSSTIGYGYTF. The DNA of the CDR3 is TGTGCCAGCAGCTCTACAATAGGCTATGGCTACACCTTC.

The chain joins TRBV18 to TRBJ2-7, with 7 bases identical to TRBD1. The CDR3 spans 14 residues. Germline values: CDR1 KGHSH, CDR2 LQKENI. V lost 5 bases to trimming and J lost 4 bases; unmatched junction nucleotides: 8. The CDR3 spells CASSFPGTVYEQYF. The CDR3, as DNA: TGTGCCAGCTCATTCCCCGGGACAGTGTACGAGCAGTACTTC.

The V call is TRBV18, the J call TRBJ1-1; D possibly corresponds to TRBD1 (5 bases). The V end was cut by 3 bases, the J end by 5 bases, with 7 bases between. CDR1 KGHSH and CDR2 LQKENI come from the germline V gene. CDR3 length: 12 amino acids. The CDR3 DNA sequence: TGTGCCAGCTCACCCGCAGGGACTGAAGCTTTCTTT. This sequence encodes CASSPAGTEAFF.

The V call is TRBV2, the J call TRBJ1-6; 10 positions agree with TRBD1. The CDR3 contains 16 residues. Germline V lookup: CDR1 SNHLY, CDR2 FYNNEI. V was clipped by 8 bases and J by 2 bases; unmatched bases: 6. The CDR3 loop is CASARDRGTYNSPLHF. The CDR3 DNA is TGTGCCAGCGCCCGGGACAGGGGTACCTATAATTCACCCCTCCACTTT.